This T cell receptor (beta chain) was documented in a study of blood T cell repertoires in COVID-19. TCRdb's table, derived via immunoSEQ multiplex PCR, lists solely in-frame clones and lacks some. This repertoire shows 150,000 to 200,000 clones, about 86% found once; its top ten account for roughly 7%. J was trimmed by 3 bases and V by 6 bases; bases with no gene match: 9. This CDR3 has 15 residues. CDR1 LNHDA and CDR2 SQIVND come from the germline V gene (reference sequence). Sequencing was carried out using peripheral blood. The receptor was derived from a middle-aged man with active or convalescent COVID-19. This chain uses TRBV19 with TRBJ2-7; 9 positions agree with TRBD2. Here the CDR3 DNA reads TGTGCCAGTAGAACCTTGGCTAGCGGGGACTACGAGCAGTACTTC. The encoded protein is CASRTLASGDYEQYF.